The table lists the clone carrying this TCR beta chain with a few counts. The antigen is undetermined. The donors, aged roughly 6 to 95, were healthy Caucasians from Russia. Germline V lookup: CDR1 LGHDT, CDR2 YNNKEL (reference sequence). CDR3 length equals 15 residues. V was trimmed by 4 bases and J by 3 bases, leaving 15 bases between them. The data were taken from a study of blood T cells in healthy people across ages. Findings and caveats of the study: Among long-lived donors, naive CD4+ cells were more numerous and diversity higher than in aged donors.

Primed by a sample-barcoded 5' primer and a J-beta primer mix, a second PCR proceeded for about 6 to 12 cycles. With 12 random nucleotides, a template-switch adaptor tagged each individual cDNA molecule. TCRdb re-derived calls from the 5' RACE reads in MiXCR, one entry per CDR3 protein. The sample lists about 1.8 million distinct CDR3 sequences; about 49% were seen once. The chain combines TRBV3-1 with TRBJ2-5; a possible D gene is TRBD2 (5 bases). The sequence was obtained from a woman aged 40 to 50 in good health. Input material: blood. The CDR3 loop is CASSRLDLGEETQYF. For the CDR3, the DNA is TGTGCCAGCAGCCGCCTGGACTTGGGAGAAGAGACCCAGTACTTC.